The T cell receptor beta chain under discussion was sequenced for a study of T cell responses to AZD1222 COVID-19 vaccine. Study results and caveats: Donors, mostly white British, included more females; clonal diversity was possibly underestimated. Among spike-specific TCRs, nearly half reportedly target unmutated variant regions. Baseline antibody screening turned up just six seropositive AZD1222 recipients.

The repertoire was sequenced with immunoSEQ multiplex PCR; TCRdb's copy has only in-frame clones and lacks some. The table has approximately 150,000 clones, more than 85% seen once. About this clone itself: The antigen remains unidentified.

The CDR3 runs 15 residues. Germline V gives CDR1 MNHEY, CDR2 SVGAGI. After removal of 5 bases from V and 0 bases from J, the junction contained 3 bases not matched to a gene. The rearrangement joins TRBV6-5 to TRBJ2-2; 7 bases align to TRBD1. The origin of this receptor is an adult who received the AZD1222 COVID-19 vaccine. Sequences were derived from peripheral blood, sampled 28 days after the second AZD1222 dose. The CDR3 spells CASSPQGANTGELFF. The CDR3 DNA sequence: TGTGCCAGCAGTCCCCAGGGGGCGAACACCGGGGAGCTGTTTTTT.